These 30 T cell receptor beta chains were all obtained from the same sample, sequenced in a study of T cells in Graves' hyperthyroidism and ophthalmopathy. Amplification of TCR beta CDR3 regions was performed using RNA transcripts as template. In the first-round RT-PCR of the TCR CDR3, the HTBI primer set was used. From the multiplex PCR reads, TCRdb called clonotypes with MiXCR, one entry per CDR3 protein. The profile shows 45,000 to 55,000 distinct CDR3 sequences, approximately 50% of them singletons. Sequencing was performed on peripheral blood or thyroid tissue (not recorded which). The source is a man aged 18 to 35 with Graves' hyperthyroidism.

The chain couples TRBV20-1 to TRBJ1-2; 7 bases map to TRBD1. CDR3 length: 14 amino acids. With 2 bases clipped from V and 0 bases from J, the junction kept 3 bases outside the gene matches. From germline, CDR1 is DFQATT and CDR2 SNEGSKA (reference sequence). The CDR3, as DNA: TGCAGTGCTAGACCGGGACAGACTAACTATGGCTACACCTTC. Its protein product is CSARPGQTNYGYTF.

This clonotype was counted at least ten times. The V gene is TRBV7-8, the J gene TRBJ1-4, with a weak D call TRBD1 (6 bases). Per germline, CDR1 SGHVS and CDR2 FQNEAQ. The CDR3 is 16 amino acids. V lost 1 base and J lost 4, with 13 bases in between. Written as DNA, the CDR3 is TGTGCCAGCAGCTTAGAGGGGGGGAGCTTTAATGAAAAACTGTTTTTT. Amino acid sequence: CASSLEGGSFNEKLFF. Full variable domain (remainder filled in from reference TRBV7-8 and TRBJ1-4): GAGVSQSPRYKVAKRGQDVALRCDPISGHVSLFWYQQALGQGPEFLTYFQNEAQLDKSGLPSDRFFAERPEGSVSTLKIQRTQQEDSAVYLCASSLEGGSFNEKLFFGSGTQLSVL.

The V gene is TRBV10-3, the J gene TRBJ1-5; 7 bases agree with TRBD1. The CDR3 contains 16 residues. V lost 0 bases, J lost 4 bases, and 6 bases stayed unmatched. Germline values: CDR1 ENHRY, CDR2 SYGVKD. The CDR3 DNA is TGTGCCATCAGTGAGTCAGCTGGGACAGAAAATCAGCCCCAGCATTTT. Its translation: CAISESAGTENQPQHF.

This clonotype was counted once. The V call is TRBV5-1, the J call TRBJ2-5, with 13 bases aligning to TRBD2. V lost 4 bases and J lost 3; bases outside the gene matches: 12. The CDR3 is made up of 18 amino acids. Germline V gives CDR1 SGHRS, CDR2 YFSETQ. The chain's CDR3 is CASSPPGTSGTAKETQYF. As DNA, the CDR3 is TGCGCCAGCAGCCCTCCTGGGACTAGCGGGACAGCTAAAGAGACCCAGTACTTC.

This clonotype was detected once. Relative to the germline gene, one junction end is altered; a read error may explain this. The chain employs TRBV10-3 and TRBJ1-5; 7 nucleotides match TRBD1. Germline CDR1 is ENHRY and CDR2 is SYGVKD. This CDR3 is 14 amino acids long. CDR3 loop: CASSYRGSDQPQHF. The DNA of the CDR3 is TGTGCCAGCAGTTACAGGGGTTCGGATCAGCCCCAGCATTTT.

The chain uses TRBV20-1 and TRBJ2-2; TRBD2 matches 8 bases. Germline lookup yields CDR1 DFQATT and CDR2 SNEGSKA (reference sequence). V dropped 6 bases and J dropped 16; count of bases not matched to a gene: 16. The CDR3 is 13 residues long. CDR3 nucleotides: TGCAGTGCGGGACTAGTACCAACCGGGGAGTCGTTTTTT. Amino acids: CSAGLVPTGESFF.

This chain links TRBV12-3 or TRBV12-4 with TRBJ1-4; D gene uncertain. Trimming pared 7 bases from V and 10 bases from J, leaving 22 bases between. The CDR3 runs to 15 residues. CDR3 sequence: CASTRMGANEGKLFF. In DNA form, the CDR3 reads TGTGCCAGCACTAGGATGGGTGCGAATGAAGGAAAACTGTTTTTT.

The rearrangement links TRBV7-6 to TRBJ2-7; D is unclear. Germline CDR1 and CDR2: SGHVS and FNYEAQ. V dropped 8 bases and J dropped 6 bases, with 26 bases sitting between them. The CDR3 covers 16 residues. The chain's CDR3 is CASDPTPAVLRSEQYF. The CDR3 DNA reads as TGTGCCAGCGACCCAACACCCGCTGTCCTGCGCAGCGAGCAGTACTTC. The full variable domain, its missing parts supplied by reference TRBV7-6 and TRBJ2-7, is GAGVSQSPRYKVTKRGQDVALRCDPISGHVSLYWYRQALGQGPEFLTYFNYEAQQDKSGLPNDRFSAERPEGSISTLTIQRTEQRDSAMYRCASDPTPAVLRSEQYFGPGTRLTVT.

This clonotype was counted many times. The chain combines TRBV6-2 or TRBV6-3 with TRBJ2-7, with TRBD2 matching over 10 bases. Germline lookup yields CDR1 MNHEY and CDR2 SVGEGT. V lost 6 bases and J lost 0; bases outside the gene matches: 8. The CDR3 runs to 16 residues. Written as DNA, the CDR3 is TGTGCCAGCAGACGGGGACTAGCGATCCGCTCCTACGAGCAGTACTTC. Translating gives CASRRGLAIRSYEQYF.

V is TRBV11-2 and J is TRBJ2-2; D may be TRBD1 or TRBD2 (5 bases each). The germline V and J ends were trimmed by 7 bases and 9 bases, with 21 bases remaining between them. The CDR3 loop spans 15 amino acids. Germline V gives CDR1 SGHAT, CDR2 FQNNGV. The CDR3 loop is CASTAEGLLGRELFF. The CDR3 DNA sequence: TGTGCCAGCACCGCGGAAGGCCTTTTGGGACGGGAGCTGTTTTTT.

This rearrangement joins TRBV9 to TRBJ1-3; D uncertain. Per the germline V gene, CDR1 is SGDLS and CDR2 is YYNGEE. The CDR3 is made up of 12 amino acids. V was pared by 5 bases and J by 0 bases, with 3 bases between. For the CDR3, the DNA is TGTGCCAGCAGGATCTCTGGAAACACCATATATTTT. It encodes CASRISGNTIYF.

This clonotype has only a few counts. The rearrangement uses TRBV20-1 and TRBJ1-1; maybe TRBD1 (6 bases). The CDR3 is 14 amino acids. V shed 3 bases and J shed 0 bases, with 11 bases lying between them. Germline assignment: CDR1 DFQATT and CDR2 SNEGSKA (reference sequence). The DNA of the CDR3 is TGCAGTGCTAGTGGACAGAATCTGAACACTGAAGCTTTCTTT. Translated: CSASGQNLNTEAFF.

The table lists this clonotype with many counts. The chain links TRBV7-9 to TRBJ1-1, with D possibly being TRBD1 (5 bases). CDR1 SEHNR and CDR2 FQNEAQ come from the germline V gene (reference sequence). Trimming removed 10 bases at V and 0 bases at J, with 18 bases between. This CDR3 is 15 amino acids long. The CDR3 DNA reads TGTGCCACACCAGGGACGGCCAGCGTGAACACTGAAGCTTTCTTT. The encoded protein is CATPGTASVNTEAFF. The variable domain in full, with the rest retrieved from reference TRBV7-9 and TRBJ1-1, is DTGVSQNPRHKITKRGQNVTFRCDPISEHNRLYWYRQTLGQGPEFLTYFQNEAQLEKSRLLSDRFSAERPKGSFSTLEIQRTEQGDSAMYLCATPGTASVNTEAFFGQGTRLTVV.

This clonotype was recorded at least ten times. The CDR3 coding sequence is TGCGCCAGCAGCCAGCACAGAGCTAACTATGGCTACACCTTC. Its protein is CASSQHRANYGYTF. The chain uses TRBV4-1 and TRBJ1-2, with D unresolved. V shed 3 bases and J shed 0 bases, with 8 bases lying between them. The CDR3 sequence is 14 residues long. Germline CDR1 reads MGHRA; CDR2 reads YSYEKL.

The chain joins TRBV20-1 to TRBJ2-5; tentative D call: TRBD2 (5 bases). V was clipped by 3 bases and J by 4 bases, with 12 bases between them. Germline lookup yields CDR1 DFQATT and CDR2 SNEGSKA (reference sequence). This CDR3 spans 13 amino acids. CDR3 sequence: CSARPASLETQYF. The CDR3 nucleotides read TGCAGTGCTAGGCCGGCTAGCTTAGAGACCCAGTACTTC.

This clonotype occurred many times. The chain joins TRBV7-2 to TRBJ1-1; D not resolved. The length of the CDR3 is 15 residues. Germline V lookup: CDR1 SGHTA, CDR2 FQGNSA. V lost 1 base and J 3 bases, leaving 12 bases between the germline ends. The DNA of the CDR3 is TGTGCCAGCAGCTTAGAACCGGGTCGGGACACTGAAGCTTTCTTT. Protein sequence: CASSLEPGRDTEAFF.

This clonotype has just a few counts. V gene TRBV7-7 combines with J gene TRBJ2-5, with TRBD2 identical over 7 bases. The CDR3 is 16 amino acids. V was clipped by 2 bases and J by 2 bases; unmatched bases: 8. The germline CDR1 and CDR2 sequences are SSHAT and FNYEAQ (reference sequence). This chain's CDR3 is CASSLSGGGRQETQYF. The DNA of the CDR3 is TGTGCCAGCAGCTTATCGGGCGGGGGTCGGCAAGAGACCCAGTACTTC.

This clonotype has ten or more counts. V gene TRBV6-5 combines with J gene TRBJ1-1; no clear D. The CDR3 is 14 residues long. The ends were cut back, 5 bases at V and 1 base at J, with 11 bases in the middle. The germline V gene has CDR1 MNHEY and CDR2 SVGAGI. CDR3 nucleotide sequence: TGTGCCAGCAGTACGAGGCTGGGGAACACTGAAGCTTTCTTT. It is translated as CASSTRLGNTEAFF.

V and J are TRBV14 and TRBJ2-7; D call uncertain. The J call is in doubt because the DNA end fits TRBJ2-5 better. This CDR3 is 15 amino acids long. CDR1 and CDR2 (germline): SGHDN, FVKESK. This CDR3 is CASSQMQAALETQYF. DNA of the CDR3: TGTGCCAGCAGCCAAATGCAGGCGGCGTTGGAGACCCAGTACTTC.

This clonotype was recorded many times. V is TRBV10-3 and J is TRBJ1-5, with D unclear. Germline V gene lookup returns CDR1 ENHRY and CDR2 SYGVKD. The CDR3 sequence is 14 residues long. Trimming removed 4 bases from V and 5 bases from J, with 12 bases in between. CDR3 loop: CAISVSSGDQPQHF. CDR3 bases: TGTGCCATCAGTGTCAGTTCTGGGGATCAGCCCCAGCATTTT.

This clonotype has just a few counts. The V and J genes are TRBV7-6 and TRBJ2-5; possible D gene TRBD2, 5 bases. This CDR3 has 12 residues. Trimming took off 8 bases at V and 6 bases at J, with 13 bases between the two ends. Per germline, CDR1 SGHVS and CDR2 FNYEAQ. Here the CDR3 DNA reads TGTGCCAGCGATGAGGGTTACAAGACCCAGTACTTC. Translation gives CASDEGYKTQYF.

The rearrangement uses TRBV5-1 and TRBJ1-3; 9 nucleotides line up with TRBD1. Germline values: CDR1 SGHRS, CDR2 YFSETQ. The CDR3 sequence is 16 residues long. V dropped 4 bases and J dropped 4; count of bases not matched to a gene: 9. The DNA for the CDR3 is TGCGCCAGCAGCCTGCGGGACAGGGAATCCGGAAACACCATATATTTT. Translated: CASSLRDRESGNTIYF.

Comments on this clonotype: The CDR3 carries no conserved terminal phenylalanine or tryptophan, so it likely arises from a read error. The chain joins TRBV10-3 to TRBJ1-1; tentatively, D is TRBD1 (6 bases). The V gene lost 0 bases and the J gene lost 3 bases, with 11 bases spanning the gap. The CDR3 contains 15 residues. CDR1 and CDR2 from the germline V gene are ENHRY and SYGVKD. The CDR3 coding sequence is TGTGCCATCAGTGAGTCCGCGGGGGGCGACACTGAAGCTTTCCTC. It codes for CAISESAGGDTEAFL.

In its sample, this clonotype was seen many times. The chain combines TRBV28 with TRBJ2-5; TRBD1 matches 12 bases. With 10 bases clipped from V and 4 bases from J, the junction kept 10 bases outside the gene matches. CDR1 MDHEN and CDR2 SYDVKM come from the germline V gene. The CDR3 extends over 15 amino acids. In DNA form, the CDR3 reads TGTGCCACCTACCGGGACAGGGGGCCCGGAGAGACCCAGTACTTC. Translation gives CATYRDRGPGETQYF.

Of note for this clonotype: The junction departs from the called germline gene at one end, perhaps through a read error. The rearrangement joins TRBV2 to TRBJ1-5; a weak D match, TRBD1 (5 bases). The CDR3 has 15 residues. Germline V CDR1 and CDR2: SNHLY, FYNNEI. CDR3 DNA: TGTGCCAGCTCACCGTCGCAGGGAACCGGTCAGCCCCAGCGTTTT. Translating it yields CASSPSQGTGQPQRF.

This chain connects TRBV20-1 to TRBJ2-5; perhaps D is TRBD1 or TRBD2 (5 bases each). Looked up from germline, CDR1 is DFQATT and CDR2 is SNEGSKA (reference sequence). This CDR3 has 11 amino acids. V was pared by 3 bases and J by 5 bases, with 7 bases between. CDR3 nucleotides: TGCAGTGCTAGCGGGGCGGAGACCCAGTACTTC. Translating it yields CSASGAETQYF.

The chain couples TRBV5-1 to TRBJ1-2; possibly TRBD1 for D (6 bases). Germline V CDR1 and CDR2: SGHRS, YFSETQ. This CDR3 region has 14 residues. The V and J ends lost 3 bases and 2 bases respectively, with 11 bases between them. In nucleotides, the CDR3 is TGCGCCAGCAGCTATCGGGACATGAACTATGGCTACACCTTC. Protein product: CASSYRDMNYGYTF.

The chain recombines TRBV7-8 with TRBJ1-2; 7 bases are a match to TRBD1. Trimming removed 3 bases from V and 6 bases from J; junction bases left unmatched: 4. This CDR3 has 13 amino acids. Germline V gene lookup returns CDR1 SGHVS and CDR2 FQNEAQ. CDR3 in amino acids: CASSFGTANGYTF. CDR3 sequence (DNA): TGTGCCAGCAGCTTCGGGACAGCTAATGGCTACACCTTC.

This clonotype came up a few times. The chain uses TRBV20-1 and TRBJ1-2, with D perhaps TRBD1 (5 bases). The V end lost 0 bases, the J end lost 8 bases, and 16 bases lay between the germline ends. CDR3 size: 14 residues. Germline CDR1 and CDR2: DFQATT and SNEGSKA (reference sequence). The DNA of the CDR3 is TGCAGTGCTAGAGACGGGGCCCTTTGGGAGGGCTACACCTTC. Translation gives CSARDGALWEGYTF.

In nucleotides, the CDR3 is TGTGCCAGCAGTGAAAGGACAGGGAAAGAGACCCAGTACTTC. Translating it yields CASSERTGKETQYF. V is TRBV4-2 and J is TRBJ2-5, with 8 positions matching TRBD1. Trimming cost V 6 bases and J 3 bases; bases outside gene matches: 6. CDR3 length: 14 amino acids. Germline V gene data show CDR1 as LGHNA and CDR2 as YNFKEQ.